A single sample is the source of the 21 T cell receptor beta chains below, sequenced in a study of blood T cells in healthy people across ages. Next came a second PCR, run for about 7 to 12 cycles, which used a sample-barcoded 5' primer along with a J-beta primer mix. Each CDR3 protein gets one entry after TCRdb re-called the 5' RACE reads with MiXCR. The sample lists fewer than 800,000 distinct CDR3 sequences, about 32% occurring once. Sequencing was done on a sample of blood. These receptors were collected from a woman of 80 years or more in good health.

The chain combines TRBV29-1 with TRBJ1-1; D is uncertain. Germline CDR1 reads SQVTM; CDR2 reads ANQGSEA. The ends were cut back, 3 bases at V and 7 bases at J, with 9 bases in the middle. This CDR3 comprises 11 residues. The CDR3 DNA follows: TGCAGCGTTGATTTAGTCAGTGAAGCTTTCTTT. Its protein product is CSVDLVSEAFF.

The chain carries TRBV6-1 and TRBJ2-1; D gene unclear. The V gene lost 3 bases and the J gene lost 0 bases, with 9 bases spanning the gap. The length of the CDR3 is 15 residues. In germline, CDR1 is MNHNS, CDR2 SASEGT. The CDR3 bases are TGTGCCAGCAGTGAGGGCAAGCACTCCTACAATGAGCAGTTCTTC. This gives the protein CASSEGKHSYNEQFF.

The chain couples TRBV5-6 to TRBJ1-5; 8 positions agree with TRBD1. The CDR3 has 16 amino acids. Germline V gene sequence: CDR1 SGHDT, CDR2 YYEEEE. V was pared by 0 bases and J by 3 bases, with 5 bases of the junction left unmatched. The CDR3 sequence is CASSLDGQGLNQPQHF. CDR3 nucleotide sequence: TGTGCCAGCAGCTTGGATGGACAGGGCCTCAATCAGCCCCAGCATTTT.

This clonotype came up many times. The rearrangement uses TRBV29-1 and TRBJ2-1; TRBD1 agrees at 12 bases. The V gene end was trimmed by 5 bases and the J gene end by 6 bases; junction bases not matched to a gene: 8. CDR1 and CDR2 from the germline V gene are SQVTM and ANQGSEA. The CDR3 consists of 15 residues. CDR3 in DNA: TGCAGCGTTCAGCCGGGACAGGGGGCTGGCAATGAGCAGTTCTTC. Amino acids: CSVQPGQGAGNEQFF.

The chain links TRBV7-9 to TRBJ2-6; unclear D gene. Germline V CDR1 and CDR2: SEHNR, FQNEAQ (reference sequence). The CDR3 sequence is 18 residues long. Trimming cost V 5 bases and J 0 bases, with 17 bases left between them. CDR3 loop: CASSPLLRQRSGANVLTF. The CDR3 bases are TGTGCCAGCAGCCCTTTGCTCAGGCAGCGCTCTGGGGCCAACGTCCTGACTTTC.

This clonotype has ten or more counts. This sequence may be a read error, since a much larger clone differs from it by one base. The V gene is TRBV20-1, the J gene TRBJ2-1; tentative D call: TRBD1 (5 bases). Trimming removed 0 bases from V and 10 bases from J, with 10 bases in between. The CDR3 length is 12 residues. Per germline, CDR1 DFQATT and CDR2 SNEGSKA (reference sequence). The CDR3 DNA reads as TGCAGTGCTAGAGATCAGGGCCGGGAGCAGTTCTTC. Translation gives CSARDQGREQFF.

The chain couples TRBV6-2 or TRBV6-3 to TRBJ1-2, with a possible D match to TRBD1 (5 bases). Germline V gene sequence: CDR1 MNHEY, CDR2 SVGEGT. Trimming pared 2 bases from V and 4 bases from J, leaving 17 bases between. CDR3 length: 16 amino acids. In DNA form, the CDR3 reads TGTGCCAGCAGTTACAACCCCGCCAGGGACCGCTATGGCTACACCTTC. Translated, it gives CASSYNPARDRYGYTF.

This clonotype was picked up many times. Here the CDR3 reads CASSLSSGKQETQYF. As DNA, the CDR3 is TGTGCCAGCAGCTTGAGTAGCGGCAAGCAAGAGACCCAGTACTTC. The V and J genes are TRBV7-2 and TRBJ2-5; D might be TRBD2 (6 bases). CDR3 size: 15 residues. V was trimmed by 3 bases and J by 2 bases, leaving 13 bases between them. Germline CDR1 is SGHTA and CDR2 is FQGNSA. Drawing the rest from reference TRBV7-2 and TRBJ2-5, the complete variable domain is GAGVSQSPSNKVTEKGKDVELRCDPISGHTALYWYRQSLGQGLEFLIYFQGNSAPDKSGLPSDRFSAERTGGSVSTLTIQRTQQEDSAVYLCASSLSSGKQETQYFGPGTRLLVL.

This clonotype was counted a few times. A much larger clone lies a single base off, so this may be a read error. The chain uses TRBV6-2 or TRBV6-3 and TRBJ2-1; TRBD1 is a possible D gene (7 bases). The CDR3 totals 14 residues. Germline-derived CDR1 and CDR2 are MNHEY and SVGEGT. V gave up 5 bases and J gave up 8 bases, with 16 bases separating them. DNA of the CDR3: TGTGCCAGCAGTCATAACAGCAGGGGGGATGAGCAGTTCTTC. It codes for CASSHNSRGDEQFF.

On this clonotype itself: This may arise from a read error, as a much more abundant clone is one base away. The rearrangement uses TRBV20-1 and TRBJ2-7; D could derive from TRBD1 or TRBD2 (5 bases each). The V gene's germline CDR1 is DFQATT and CDR2 SNEGSKA (reference sequence). The CDR3 totals 12 residues. Here the CDR3 DNA reads TGCAGGGCCGCAGAGGGGCCCAACGAGCAGTACTTC. It is translated as CRAAEGPNEQYF.

This clonotype was found many times. This sequence joins TRBV10-3 and TRBJ1-1; 9 bases are a match to TRBD1. V dropped 10 bases and J dropped 1; count of bases not matched to a gene: 10. Germline V CDR1 and CDR2: ENHRY, SYGVKD. CDR3 length equals 15 residues. CDR3 sequence: CATGGQGGTNTEAFF. The DNA of the CDR3 is TGTGCCACCGGGGGACAGGGAGGAACGAACACTGAAGCTTTCTTT.

About this clonotype: A read error may account for a junction end that differs from germline. The rearrangement links TRBV4-1 to TRBJ2-1; TRBD2 matches 9 bases. The CDR3 is 17 residues long. CDR1 is MGHRA and CDR2 is YSYEKL in the germline V gene. In DNA, the CDR3 is TGCGCCAGCAGCCAAGGGACTCGGGCGGGGGGGCCTAGTGAGCAGTTATTC. Protein sequence: CASSQGTRAGGPSEQLF.

This clonotype was seen repeatedly, ten times or more. CDR3 sequence (DNA): TGTGCCAGCAGCGACATAGCGGGGAGCACAGATACGCAGTATTTT. It is translated as CASSDIAGSTDTQYF. V usage is TRBV7-2 and J usage is TRBJ2-3; TRBD2 aligns across 8 bases. Per the germline V gene, CDR1 is SGHTA and CDR2 is FQGNSA. This CDR3 is 15 amino acids long. The ends lost 5 bases at V and 0 bases at J; junction bases unmatched: 4.

This sequence joins TRBV5-6 and TRBJ1-3, with 8 bases matching TRBD1. The CDR3 consists of 17 residues. Germline V gene lookup returns CDR1 SGHDT and CDR2 YYEEEE. Trimming at V came to 6 bases and at J to 3 bases, leaving 14 bases not matched to a gene. The CDR3 sequence is CASNTRTGSSYGNTIYF. The CDR3 bases are TGTGCCAGCAACACCCGGACAGGGTCTTCTTATGGAAACACCATATATTTT.

Regarding this clonotype: A read error may be the cause here, since a much bigger clone is one base away. The chain uses TRBV10-3 and TRBJ2-1; D remains ambiguous. In germline, CDR1 is ENHRY, CDR2 SYGVKD. This CDR3 region has 11 residues. CDR3 coding DNA: TGTGCCGTCAGTGACTTAGGTGAGCAGTTCTTC. Protein product: CAVSDLGEQFF.

In this sample, this clonotype turned up many times. The chain couples TRBV7-3 to TRBJ2-1, with D unclear. Between the trimmed V and J ends, which lost 5 bases and 11 bases, there was a span of 16 bases. The CDR3 extends over 13 amino acids. Germline values: CDR1 SGHTA, CDR2 FQGTGA. CDR3 residues: CASSPKGNTKQFF. The CDR3, as DNA: TGTGCCAGCAGCCCGAAGGGCAACACAAAGCAGTTCTTC.

There are many counts of this clonotype. This sequence joins TRBV29-1 and TRBJ2-5; maybe TRBD2 (6 bases). V was cut by 0 bases and J by 7 bases, with 12 bases left in between. CDR3 length: 13 residues. In germline, CDR1 is SQVTM, CDR2 ANQGSEA. The CDR3 region is CSVEDHLGGTQYF. The CDR3 coding sequence is TGCAGCGTTGAAGATCACTTGGGGGGGACCCAGTACTTC. Based on the CDR3 plus reference TRBV29-1 and TRBJ2-5, the full variable domain is SAVISQKPSRDICQRGTSLTIQCQVDSQVTMMFWYRQQPGQSLTLIATANQGSEATYESGFVIDKFPISRPNLTFSTLTVSNMSPEDSSIYLCSVEDHLGGTQYFGPGTRLLVL.

V is TRBV3-1 and J is TRBJ1-5; D is undetermined. Germline CDR1 reads LGHDT; CDR2 reads YNNKEL (reference sequence). The CDR3 covers 12 residues. V was clipped by 4 bases and J by 5 bases, with 6 bases between them. The CDR3 loop is CASSRNDQPQHF. For the CDR3, the DNA is TGTGCCAGCAGCCGCAACGATCAGCCCCAGCATTTT.

The V call is TRBV10-3, the J call TRBJ1-5; 7 bases match TRBD1. This CDR3 has 14 amino acids. The ends lost 2 bases at V and 4 bases at J; junction bases unmatched: 2. Per the germline V gene, CDR1 is ENHRY and CDR2 is SYGVKD. As DNA, the CDR3 is TGTGCCATCAGTGAGGGGGACAGAAATCAGCCCCAGCATTTT. Amino acids: CAISEGDRNQPQHF.

This clonotype was detected many times. This chain connects TRBV11-2 to TRBJ2-5, with 9 bases that match TRBD2. The CDR3 has 14 amino acids. Per the germline V gene, CDR1 is SGHAT and CDR2 is FQNNGV. Germline trimming cut 3 bases from V and 5 bases from J; bases unmatched to any gene: 4. The CDR3 DNA sequence: TGTGCCAGCAGCTTTAGCGGGGGTGTGGAGACCCAGTACTTC. This sequence encodes CASSFSGGVETQYF.

In nucleotides, the CDR3 is TGCAGTGCTAGTGAACAGGGGACAGGGGAGCAGTACTTC. Protein sequence: CSASEQGTGEQYF. The chain uses TRBV20-1 and TRBJ2-5; 10 positions agree with TRBD1. Unmatched junction bases numbered 9, after V lost 3 bases and J lost 11 bases. The CDR3 contains 13 residues. Germline-derived CDR1 and CDR2 are DFQATT and SNEGSKA (reference sequence).